The rows below give T cell receptor beta chains drawn from one sample of a study of T-cell memory formation after mild COVID-19. TCRdb analysed the 5' RACE reads with MiXCR anew, one entry per CDR3 protein. This sample has 150,000 to 200,000 distinct CDR3 sequences, with less than 20% found just once. Sequencing used PBMCs or a T cell subset sorted from them (not recorded which). These receptors all come from a man younger than 30 who had mild COVID-19 (a few samples of this study predate the infection). Cell type and time point are not known. The CDR3 runs from the conserved cysteine through the conserved F or W. A D gene is named only where the DNA matches it firmly. A row's size may be missing; if present it is once, few, many or a size class.

D gene	clone size	V gene	J gene	CDR3 protein	CDR3 DNA
TRBD1	.	TRBV20-1	TRBJ1-1	CSARTGGHTEAFF	TGCAGTGCTAGAACAGGGGGTCACACTGAAGCTTTCTTT
TRBD1	few	TRBV7-2	TRBJ2-1	CASSLRGTGVTNEQFF	TGTGCCAGCAGCTTAAGAGGTACAGGGGTTACGAATGAGCAGTTCTTC
.	many	TRBV7-2	TRBJ2-5	CASSPDRETQYF	TGTGCCAGCAGCCCTGACAGGGAGACCCAGTACTTC
TRBD1	.	TRBV29-1	TRBJ1-2	CSGSGQNYGYTF	TGCAGCGGATCGGGACAGAACTATGGCTACACCTTC
.	many	TRBV11-2	TRBJ2-1	CASSLRGDSSYNEQFF	TGTGCCAGCAGCTTGCGGGGGGACAGCTCCTACAATGAGCAGTTCTTC
.	few	TRBV10-3	TRBJ1-1	CAISEGLPRSTEAFF	TGTGCCATCAGTGAGGGCCTCCCTAGGAGCACTGAAGCTTTCTTT
.	.	TRBV7-9	TRBJ2-7	CASSLGRAGIYEQYF	TGTGCCAGCAGCTTAGGCCGGGCAGGGATATACGAGCAGTACTTC
.	.	TRBV12-3/TRBV12-4	TRBJ2-3	CASSLSGPRTDTQYF	TGTGCCAGCAGTTTAAGCGGGCCTCGCACAGATACGCAGTATTTT
.	.	TRBV28	TRBJ2-1	CASSSAGLASYNEQFF	TGTGCCAGCAGTTCTGCCGGGCTAGCTTCCTACAATGAGCAGTTCTTC
TRBD2	few	TRBV2	TRBJ2-2	CASSDLGLAGGPTGELFF	TGTGCCAGCAGTGACCTCGGACTAGCGGGGGGGCCCACCGGGGAGCTGTTTTTT
.	few	TRBV5-4	TRBJ1-4	CASSLLGEKLFF	TGTGCCAGCAGCCTCCTGGGGGAAAAACTGTTTTTT
.	few	TRBV9	TRBJ2-5	CASSVDSLETQYF	TGTGCCAGCAGCGTAGACTCCTTGGAGACCCAGTACTTC
.	.	TRBV20-1	TRBJ2-3	CSAQRRVGASDTQYF	TGCAGTGCTCAACGACGCGTCGGAGCTTCAGATACGCAGTATTTT
.	many	TRBV5-1	TRBJ1-5	CASRRTPNSNQPQHF	TGCGCCAGCAGACGTACACCAAATAGCAATCAGCCCCAGCATTTT
TRBD2	.	TRBV7-8	TRBJ2-5	CASVAGGPRETQYF	TGTGCCAGCGTAGCGGGGGGGCCGCGGGAGACCCAGTACTTC
.	few	TRBV9	TRBJ1-4	CASSSGTATNEKLFF	TGTGCCAGCAGCTCCGGGACGGCAACTAATGAAAAACTGTTTTTT
TRBD2	few	TRBV5-1	TRBJ2-3	CASTLAGVDTQYF	TGCGCCAGCACCCTAGCGGGGGTAGATACGCAGTATTTT
.	.	TRBV12-3/TRBV12-4	TRBJ1-5	CASSLAKLQPQHF	TGTGCCAGCAGTTTAGCAAAACTCCAGCCCCAGCATTTT
TRBD2	few	TRBV27	TRBJ2-3	CASSSMTSGDYTDTQYF	TGTGCCAGCAGTTCGATGACTAGCGGGGATTACACAGATACGCAGTATTTT
.	.	TRBV5-6	TRBJ2-2	CASSRRGAEPGELFF	TGTGCCAGCAGCCGGAGGGGGGCGGAGCCCGGGGAGCTGTTTTTT
.	few	TRBV18	TRBJ2-7	CASCASYAKCYEQYF	TGTGCCAGCTGCGCCTCCTATGCAAAGTGCTACGAGCAGTACTTC
.	few	TRBV12-3/TRBV12-4	TRBJ1-1	CGSTGVNTEAFF	TGTGGATCGACTGGAGTGAACACTGAAGCTTTCTTT
.	.	TRBV3-1	TRBJ2-3	CASSQGGAHGTQYF	TGTGCCAGCAGCCAAGGGGGGGCCCATGGTACGCAGTATTTT
.	few	TRBV7-8	TRBJ1-1	CASSPPYRIEAFF	TGTGCCAGCAGCCCACCATACAGGATTGAAGCTTTCTTT
.	few	TRBV5-1	TRBJ1-1	CASSLAGNGNTEAFF	TGCGCCAGCAGCTTGGCCGGGAACGGGAACACTGAAGCTTTCTTT
TRBD1	few	TRBV5-6	TRBJ2-5	CASSDSRGISETQYF	TGTGCCAGCAGCGATAGCAGGGGGATTTCAGAGACCCAGTACTTC
.	few	TRBV24-1	TRBJ1-1	CATSEVGTEAFF	TGTGCCACCAGTGAGGTCGGTACTGAAGCTTTCTTT
.	.	TRBV15	TRBJ2-5	CATSRDRGSETQYF	TGTGCCACCAGCAGAGATCGGGGCTCAGAGACCCAGTACTTC
TRBD1	few	TRBV5-1	TRBJ2-1	CASSPSGTGGDEQFF	TGCGCCAGCAGCCCCTCCGGGACAGGGGGCGATGAGCAGTTCTTC
TRBD1	.	TRBV12-3/TRBV12-4	TRBJ1-2	CASSPDRAAGYTF	TGTGCCAGCAGTCCGGACAGGGCGGCTGGCTACACCTTC
.	few	TRBV5-1	TRBJ1-1	CASREGVNTEAFF	TGCGCCAGCCGGGAGGGGGTGAACACTGAAGCTTTCTTT
TRBD2	.	TRBV4-3	TRBJ2-1	CASSQDRAGVSLNEQFF	TGCGCCAGCAGCCAAGATAGGGCGGGGGTATCATTAAATGAGCAGTTCTTC
TRBD1	.	TRBV12-5	TRBJ1-2	CASGREAGQLYGYTF	TGTGCTAGTGGTAGGGAAGCGGGACAGCTCTATGGCTACACCTTC
.	few	TRBV24-1	TRBJ1-5	CATSASNSNQPQHF	TGTGCCACCAGTGCCTCGAATAGCAATCAGCCCCAGCATTTT
TRBD1	.	TRBV7-6	TRBJ1-1	CASSTYRGLNTEAFF	TGTGCCAGCAGCACCTACAGGGGGCTGAACACTGAAGCTTTCTTT
.	few	TRBV5-1	TRBJ2-5	CASRGLETQYF	TGCGCCAGCAGGGGGTTGGAGACCCAGTACTTC
.	few	TRBV12-3/TRBV12-4	TRBJ1-5	CASRGEVQPQHF	TGTGCCAGCAGGGGGGAAGTCCAGCCCCAGCATTTT
.	.	TRBV5-1	TRBJ2-4	CASSNWQGNIQYF	TGCGCCAGCAGCAATTGGCAGGGGAACATTCAGTACTTC
.	.	TRBV10-3	TRBJ1-1	CAISGTVNTEAFF	TGTGCCATCAGTGGGACGGTGAACACTGAAGCTTTCTTT
.	.	TRBV6-5	TRBJ2-3	CASSQGSGGTDTQYF	TGTGCCAGCAGCCAGGGGTCGGGTGGTACAGATACGCAGTATTTT
.	few	TRBV23-1	TRBJ1-1	CARHRCYAFF	TGCGCCCGTCATCGTTGTTACGCTTTCTTT
TRBD1	few	TRBV9	TRBJ2-1	CASSRGQDYNEQFF	TGTGCCAGCAGCCGGGGACAGGACTACAATGAGCAGTTCTTC
.	.	TRBV20-1	TRBJ1-5	CSAKFARSNQPQHF	TGCAGTGCCAAATTCGCCCGTAGCAATCAGCCCCAGCATTTT
.	few	TRBV10-3	TRBJ1-3	CAIRVASSGNTIYF	TGTGCCATCAGGGTCGCCAGCTCTGGAAACACCATATATTTT
.	.	TRBV20-1	TRBJ2-7	CSARDGRDYEQYF	TGCAGTGCTAGAGATGGCAGAGATTACGAGCAGTACTTC
.	.	TRBV6-6	TRBJ1-2	CASSKGVPTF	TGTGCCAGCAGCAAGGGGGTGCCGACCTTC
.	few	TRBV20-1	TRBJ2-2	CSATGPNTGELFF	TGCAGTGCTACCGGACCTAACACCGGGGAGCTGTTTTTT
.	few	TRBV14	TRBJ2-5	CASSQGSARTETQYF	TGTGCCAGCAGCCAAGGGTCGGCTAGAACAGAGACCCAGTACTTC
.	.	TRBV5-1	TRBJ2-5	CASSVAGYSGETQYF	TGCGCCAGCAGCGTAGCCGGGTACAGCGGAGAGACCCAGTACTTC
TRBD1	.	TRBV6-2/TRBV6-3	TRBJ1-3	CASSYGRQGQSDF	TGTGCCAGCAGTTACGGAAGACAGGGGCAGTCGGATTTT